This T cell receptor beta chain was documented in a study of CD8+CD57+ T cells in acquired aplastic anemia. Whole-study context: Quantities of DNA derived from sorted CD4+ and CD8+ cells averaged around 3 ug. Study-level points and caveats: Patients and healthy controls showed no significant CD8+ Simpson's diversity difference.

In patients chosen for sequencing, flow cytometry had shown CD8+CD57+ cell expansion. Among the patients, all had severe acquired aplastic anemia. This clonotype was counted many times. Its antigen is unknown. TCR beta VDJ and CDR3 were profiled, and genomic DNA was the template. MiXCR, applied by TCRdb to the reads, yields one record per CDR3 protein. The data contain a few hundred thousand distinct CDR3 sequences, less than 35% of them singletons. Germline V gene data show CDR1 as SQVTM and CDR2 as ANQGSEA. V was pared by 4 bases and J by 4 bases, with 11 bases between. The CDR3 contains 12 residues. Sequenced: sorted CD4+, CD8+, or CD8+CD57+ T cells (not recorded which) from PBMCs. This sequence originates from a human donor with aplastic anemia. The gene calls are TRBV29-1 and TRBJ2-7; tentative D call: TRBD1 (5 bases). CDR3 nucleotides: TGCAGCGTTGGTGCTCAGGGTTACGAGCAGTACTTC. Translation: CSVGAQGYEQYF.